This is a list of T cell receptor beta chains from one sample in a study of PD-1 blockade in classical Hodgkin lymphoma. This table comes from immunoSEQ multiplex PCR, and its TCRdb copy is limited to in-frame clones, with some not included. The sample has tens of thousands of clones; over 70% are singletons. The sequencing here drew on peripheral blood mononuclear cells (PBMCs), taken before the second cycle of nivolumab. Every receptor here comes from a human donor with classical Hodgkin lymphoma. CDR3s include the opening cysteine and the closing phenylalanine or tryptophan. The D gene is left open where the match is weak. Only part of the rows carry a size: once, few, many, or a class if the clone is expanded.

V gene	clone size	D gene	J gene	CDR3 DNA	CDR3 protein
TRBV28	large	TRBD1	TRBJ1-5	TGTGCCAGCAGAAATACAGGGGGGAGCAATCAGCCCCAGCATTTT	CASRNTGGSNQPQHF
TRBV9	.	TRBD1	TRBJ1-3	TGTGCCAGCAGCGTAGGAGGGGGGACAGTCGGTTCGGCCATATATTTT	CASSVGGGTVGSAIYF
TRBV19	.	.	TRBJ1-1	TGTGCCAGTAGTATGACACAGGGTCTAGCTGAAGCTTTCTTT	CASSMTQGLAEAFF
TRBV7-6	few	TRBD2	TRBJ2-7	TGTGCCAGCAGCCAGGGGACTAGCGGGACCGTTCTCGAGCAGTACTTC	CASSQGTSGTVLEQYF
TRBV5-1	few	.	TRBJ1-6	TGCGCCAGCAGCTTGGAGGACACTGCCACCTCACCCCTCCACTTT	CASSLEDTATSPLHF
TRBV7-9	.	.	TRBJ1-1	TGTGCCAGCAGCTTTAATGGGAACACTGAAGCTTTCTTT	CASSFNGNTEAFF
TRBV10-1	few	TRBD1	TRBJ1-4	TGCGCCAGCGGGGACAGCTCCGCAACTAATGAAAAACTGTTTTTT	CASGDSSATNEKLFF
TRBV2	once	.	TRBJ2-7	TGTGCCAGCAGTGATGCTGGCAGCTCCTACGAGCAGTACTTC	CASSDAGSSYEQYF
TRBV7-9	.	.	TRBJ1-3	TGTGCCAGCAGCAGAGACAGGTCCTCTGGAAACACCATATATTTT	CASSRDRSSGNTIYF
TRBV2	once	TRBD2	TRBJ2-5	TGTGCCAGCAACCCAGGGACTAGCGGGAGGGAGACCCAGTACTTC	CASNPGTSGRETQYF
TRBV10-3	.	.	TRBJ2-5	TGTGCCATCAGTGAGGGTGGTGAGGGGATCCAAGAGACCCAGTACTTC	CAISEGGEGIQETQYF
TRBV6-1	.	.	TRBJ2-7	TGTGCCAGCAGTGCTGGGGGCGGGGGCTACGAGCAGTACTTC	CASSAGGGGYEQYF
TRBV5-1	few	.	TRBJ1-4	TGCGCCAGCAGCTTGGTAAGAGGTCAGAATGAAAAACTGTTTTTT	CASSLVRGQNEKLFF
TRBV15	.	.	TRBJ1-3	TGTGCCACCAGCAGACCCCAGGGTCCAAACACCATATATTTT	CATSRPQGPNTIYF
TRBV7-8	.	TRBD2	TRBJ2-1	TGTGCCAGCGGACTAGCGGGGGGGCCCAATGAGCAGTTCTTC	CASGLAGGPNEQFF
TRBV7-6	.	TRBD1	TRBJ1-2	TGTGCCAGCAGCTTTAACCGGGACAGGGGTTACAAATATGGCTACACCTTC	CASSFNRDRGYKYGYTF